This T cell receptor beta chain was obtained from a study of shared clonotypes between healthy human individuals. Naive CD45RA+ and memory CD45RA-negative subsets were split from CD4+ cells. In the original workflow: Junction-only sequences without quality scores were provided by ImmunoSEQ, so filtering was different. The data were produced by immunoSEQ multiplex PCR, yet TCRdb's version contains in-frame clones alone and is incomplete. V and J calls and clone size are as listed in that table; D and trimming were resolved from the DNA. The sample lists millions of clones, about 92% occurring once. V lost 6 bases to trimming and J lost 10 bases; unmatched junction nucleotides: 8. Germline V lookup: CDR1 DFQATT, CDR2 SNEGSKA (reference sequence). This CDR3 is built from 11 residues.

Sequenced: naive CD4+ T cells sorted from blood. Subset given: CD45RA+ positively selected. V and J are TRBV20-1 and TRBJ2-5; TRBD2 agrees at 7 bases. This receptor was identified in a man younger than 35 in good health. CDR3 region: CSAGGGEGQYF. In DNA, the CDR3 is TGCAGTGCGGGAGGCGGGGAGGGCCAGTACTTC.